Presented here are 15 T cell receptor beta chains from one specimen sequenced in a study of T cell responses to AZD1222 COVID-19 vaccine. Some clones are missing from TCRdb's copy, which holds only in-frame ones; the method was immunoSEQ multiplex PCR. The table records 150,000 to 200,000 clones, around 87% of them present only once. The material was peripheral blood, obtained on day 0 of MenACWY control vaccination. Every receptor here comes from an adult in good health.

This chain connects TRBV5-1 to TRBJ2-2; 7 bases are shared with TRBD2. This CDR3 contains 18 residues. Germline lookup yields CDR1 SGHRS and CDR2 YFSETQ. Trimming cost V 5 bases and J 1 base; bases outside gene matches: 14. The CDR3 DNA follows: TGCGCCAGCAGTTCGGGCGCGGTCGGGGGGAGGAACACCGGGGAGCTGTTTTTT. This gives the protein CASSSGAVGGRNTGELFF. The complete variable domain, with remaining parts taken from reference TRBV5-1 and TRBJ2-2, reads KAGVTQTPRYLIKTRGQQVTLSCSPISGHRSVSWYQQTPGQGLQFLFEYFSETQRNKGNFPGRFSGRQFSNSRSEMNVSTLELGDSALYLCASSSGAVGGRNTGELFFGEGSRLTVL.

CDR3 sequence reads: CASSIAPGAGTEAFF. The CDR3 DNA reads as TGTGCCAGTAGTATAGCCCCAGGAGCGGGCACTGAAGCTTTCTTT. The chain has TRBV19 and TRBJ1-1; D gene ambiguous. Germline loops: CDR1 LNHDA, CDR2 SQIVND (reference sequence). V gave up 1 base and J gave up 4 bases, with 13 bases separating them. There are 15 residues in the CDR3.

The chain recombines TRBV3-1 (or the pseudogene TRBV3-2) with TRBJ1-1; D perhaps matches TRBD1 (5 bases). CDR3 length: 14 amino acids. Germline CDR1 LGHDT, CDR2 YNNKEL (reference sequence). Trimming left V 2 bases short and J 3 bases short, with 10 bases between. In DNA form, the CDR3 reads TGTGCCAGCAGCCAACCCGACAGCCACACTGAAGCTTTCTTT. This gives the protein CASSQPDSHTEAFF.

This clone was detected only once. The chain joins TRBV3-1 (or the pseudogene TRBV3-2) to TRBJ1-4; D remains unclear. The CDR3 contains 14 residues. Per germline, CDR1 LGHDT and CDR2 YNNKEL (reference sequence). Trimming removed 1 base at V and 0 bases at J, with 3 bases between. CDR3: CASSQVATNEKLFF. The DNA for the CDR3 is TGTGCCAGCAGCCAAGTCGCAACTAATGAAAAACTGTTTTTT.

The chain joins TRBV27 to TRBJ2-7, with 11 bases matching TRBD2. With V trimmed by 4 bases and J by 2 bases, 4 bases remained unmatched. This CDR3 region has 15 residues. Per the germline V gene, CDR1 is MNHEY and CDR2 is SMNVEV (reference sequence). For the CDR3, the DNA is TGTGCCAGCAGTTCGACTAGCGGGAACCCCTACGAGCAGTACTTC. Amino acid sequence: CASSSTSGNPYEQYF.

This chain connects TRBV28 to TRBJ1-5; D possibly corresponds to TRBD1 (6 bases). Per germline, CDR1 MDHEN and CDR2 SYDVKM. The CDR3 spans 15 residues. Trimming stripped 7 bases from V and 4 bases from J, with 17 bases between. The DNA of the CDR3 is TGTGCCAGCACCCTCGGGGGGCTGAAGAATCAGCCCCAGCATTTT. This sequence encodes CASTLGGLKNQPQHF.

This chain links TRBV12-2 with TRBJ2-1. TRBV12-2 is given as a pseudogene. The CDR3 has 16 amino acids. The CDR3 sequence: CASRLAYTWTYNEQFF. CDR3 coding DNA: TGTGCAAGTCGCTTAGCGTACACGTGGACCTACAATGAGCAGTTCTTC.

This clone has only a few counts. The V gene is TRBV6-4, the J gene TRBJ1-2; 9 bases agree with TRBD1. The CDR3 totals 17 residues. V lost 2 bases to trimming and J lost 8 bases; unmatched junction nucleotides: 15. CDR1 MRHNA and CDR2 SNTAGT come from the germline V gene. DNA for the CDR3: TGTGCCAGCAGTGACCCGGGACAGGGATTCCGGTTTGCAGGCTACACCTTC. Amino acids: CASSDPGQGFRFAGYTF.

This clone came up once. The chain uses TRBV7-2 and TRBJ1-1, with D unclear. CDR3 size: 12 residues. The germline V and J ends were trimmed by 3 bases and 7 bases, with 9 bases remaining between them. The germline V gene has CDR1 SGHTA and CDR2 FQGNSA. The CDR3 nucleotides are TGTGCCAGCAGCTTGCCGGGCGGTGAAGCTTTCTTT. Protein: CASSLPGGEAFF.

On this clone itself: In the same sample, other DNA sequences code for this CDR3. The DNA of the CDR3 is TGTGCCAGCAGTGGGGTAGCAACTAATGAAAAACTGTTTTTT. Encoded protein: CASSGVATNEKLFF. The chain recombines TRBV27 with TRBJ1-4; D is undetermined. This CDR3 contains 14 residues. Germline CDR1 and CDR2: MNHEY and SMNVEV (reference sequence). The V and J ends lost 5 bases and 0 bases respectively, with 7 bases between them.

V gene TRBV24-1 combines with J gene TRBJ2-7; 10 nucleotides match TRBD2. Germline V gene data show CDR1 as KGHDR and CDR2 as SFDVKD. This CDR3 spans 16 amino acids. The V gene end was trimmed by 0 bases and the J gene end by 6 bases; junction bases not matched to a gene: 7. The DNA for the CDR3 is TGTGCCACCAGTGATTTGTCGGCTAGCGGGAGAAGCGAGCAGTACTTC. It specifies CATSDLSASGRSEQYF.

This chain connects TRBV27 to TRBJ2-7, with D maybe TRBD1 (7 bases). This CDR3 region has 14 residues. Per the germline V gene, CDR1 is MNHEY and CDR2 is SMNVEV (reference sequence). Trimming took 5 bases from V and 3 from J, leaving 14 bases between them. The CDR3 region has the DNA TGTGCCAGCAGTAGGGCAGGGGGGCGCTACGAGCAGTACTTC. It is translated as CASSRAGGRYEQYF.

This clone appeared a few times. The CDR3: CASSAPPGLNTGELFF. The CDR3 DNA sequence: TGTGCCAGCAGCGCCCCCCCGGGGTTAAACACCGGGGAGCTGTTTTTT. The V gene is TRBV5-4, the J gene TRBJ2-2, with D tentatively TRBD2 (5 bases). The CDR3 runs to 16 residues. Trimming pared 4 bases from V and 2 bases from J, leaving 15 bases between. The germline V gene has CDR1 SGHNT and CDR2 YYREEE (reference sequence).

This clone was seen at least ten times. The chain's CDR3 is CASSLGGYTQYF. The DNA of the CDR3 is TGTGCCAGCAGCTTAGGGGGTTATACGCAGTATTTT. The chain uses TRBV7-3 and TRBJ2-3; possibly TRBD1 or TRBD2 for D (5 bases each). From germline, CDR1 is SGHTA and CDR2 FQGTGA. The CDR3 is made up of 12 amino acids. The germline V and J ends were trimmed by 2 bases and 7 bases, with 7 bases remaining between them.

J is TRBJ2-2 and V is TRBV10-3; TRBD2 is a possible D gene (6 bases). The CDR3 is made up of 17 amino acids. V was trimmed by 4 bases and J by 2 bases, leaving 17 bases between them. The V gene's germline CDR1 is ENHRY and CDR2 SYGVKD. CDR3 region: CAISGSGGTDNTGELFF. The CDR3, as DNA: TGTGCCATCAGTGGCTCCGGAGGGACTGATAACACCGGGGAGCTGTTTTTT.